The subject of this entry is one T cell receptor (beta chain). This sample is drawn from a study of blood T cell repertoires in COVID-19. Clones were read by immunoSEQ multiplex PCR, and TCRdb kept only the in-frame ones, dropping some. The table has about 380,000 clones, roughly 90% seen once. The TCR comes from a middle-aged man with acute or convalescent COVID-19. Material: peripheral blood.

The CDR3 is CASSEGQRVTNYGYTF. The CDR3 DNA follows: TGTGCCAGTAGTGAGGGACAACGAGTTACTAACTATGGCTACACCTTC. V usage is TRBV19 and J usage is TRBJ1-2; tentative D call: TRBD1 (6 bases). The CDR3 length is 16 residues. V was pared by 5 bases and J by 0 bases, with 16 bases between. Germline loops: CDR1 LNHDA, CDR2 SQIVND (reference sequence).